This T cell receptor (beta chain) was recovered during a study of shared clonotypes between healthy human individuals. Turning to the study itself: Donor composition was two women and a few men, aged 18 to 49.

This CDR3 has 16 residues. Germline V gene lookup returns CDR1 MDHEN and CDR2 SYDVKM. The ends lost 5 bases at V and 5 bases at J; junction bases unmatched: 10. Overall study findings and caveats: Larger estimated richness was generally recorded for naive subsets relative to memory subsets.

A remark on this clone: The antigen is not known.

Here immunoSEQ multiplex PCR was the method, and the copy in TCRdb shows in-frame clones only, minus some. The data contain 1.4 million to 1.5 million clones, roughly 96% of them singletons. V usage is TRBV28 and J usage is TRBJ1-2; 11 bases map to TRBD1. The source of this sequence is a man aged 30-40 years in good health. The sequenced material came from naive CD4+ T cells sorted from blood. Subset given: CD45RA+ positively selected. The DNA of the CDR3 is TGTGCCAGCAGTCAAGCCGGGACAGGGGGGAGTTATGGCTACACCTTC. Protein: CASSQAGTGGSYGYTF.